These 7 T cell receptor beta chains were sequenced from one sample in a study of early T cells in non-severe SARS-CoV-2 infection. Via MiXCR, TCRdb re-called the 5' RACE reads, giving one row per CDR3 protein. The sample records about 40,000 distinct CDR3 sequences, roughly 5% being singletons. Sequences were obtained from whole blood. These receptors all stem from an adult who was a healthcare worker with PCR-confirmed SARS-CoV-2 infection or an uninfected control (not recorded which).

V usage is TRBV6-5 and J usage is TRBJ1-6; D is undetermined. Trimming took 2 bases from V and 9 from J, leaving 8 bases between them. This CDR3 contains 13 residues. The germline V gene has CDR1 MNHEY and CDR2 SVGAGI. CDR3 region: CASSYAPISPLHF. The CDR3 DNA follows: TGTGCCAGCAGTTACGCGCCAATTTCACCCCTCCACTTT.

This clonotype was found many times. The chain employs TRBV19 and TRBJ1-5; D remains ambiguous. Germline lookup yields CDR1 LNHDA and CDR2 SQIVND (reference sequence). The CDR3 contains 15 residues. V shed 3 bases and J shed 0 bases, with 9 bases lying between them. The CDR3 bases are TGTGCCAGTAGTATGAGGAACCCTAGCAATCAGCCCCAGCATTTT. This codes for CASSMRNPSNQPQHF.

The chain employs TRBV5-1 and TRBJ2-2, with TRBD1 as a possible D gene (6 bases). The germline CDR1 and CDR2 sequences are SGHRS and YFSETQ. The CDR3 covers 16 residues. V lost 1 base and J 2 bases, leaving 12 bases between the germline ends. Here the CDR3 reads CASSLRQVTNTGELFF. CDR3 DNA sequence: TGCGCCAGCAGCTTGAGACAGGTCACCAACACCGGGGAGCTGTTTTTT.

This clonotype appeared many times. The V call is TRBV5-1, the J call TRBJ1-1; perhaps TRBD1 as D (5 bases). This CDR3 has 13 amino acids. CDR1 and CDR2 from the germline V gene are SGHRS and YFSETQ. The V gene lost 3 bases and the J gene lost 6 bases, with 12 bases spanning the gap. The CDR3 sequence: CASSSRGAPEAFF. The CDR3 DNA sequence: TGCGCCAGCAGCTCTAGGGGAGCCCCTGAAGCTTTCTTT.

In its sample, this clonotype was seen a few times. This sequence joins TRBV12-3 or TRBV12-4 and TRBJ2-7; the match to TRBD2 covers 9 bases. The CDR3 runs 16 residues. Trimming cost V 5 bases and J 0 bases; bases outside gene matches: 8. In nucleotides, the CDR3 is TGTGCCAGCAGTCTTCTAGCGGGGATAAGCTCCTACGAGCAGTACTTC. This translates into CASSLLAGISSYEQYF.

This clonotype was picked up many times. The CDR3 sequence: CSARTSGRPTDTQYF. The CDR3 coding sequence is TGCAGTGCTCGGACTAGCGGGAGACCCACAGATACGCAGTATTTT. The gene calls are TRBV20-1 and TRBJ2-3; TRBD2 agrees at 13 bases. Germline V gene sequence: CDR1 DFQATT, CDR2 SNEGSKA (reference sequence). The V and J ends lost 5 bases and 2 bases, in that order; junction bases with no gene match: 4. There are 15 residues in the CDR3.

This rearrangement joins TRBV20-1 to TRBJ1-1, with D uncertain. Per the germline V gene, CDR1 is DFQATT and CDR2 is SNEGSKA (reference sequence). V was trimmed by 3 bases and J by 3 bases, leaving 8 bases between them. This CDR3 has 12 amino acids. CDR3 protein: CSARAGDTEAFF. DNA of the CDR3: TGCAGTGCTAGGGCGGGAGACACTGAAGCTTTCTTT.